The 22 T cell receptor beta chains listed next were all sequenced from one sample in a study of blood T cell repertoires in COVID-19. TCRdb keeps only in-frame clones here, not all; method: immunoSEQ multiplex PCR. This table has 200,000 to 250,000 clones, about nine tenths appearing once. The sequencing input was peripheral blood. The receptors stem from a woman aged 55-69 years with acute or convalescent COVID-19.

The CDR3 region is CASSHSLQPQHF. The DNA for the CDR3 is TGTGCCAGTAGTCACAGCCTTCAGCCCCAGCATTTT. The rearrangement uses TRBV19 and TRBJ1-5; D unclear. The ends were cut back, 5 bases at V and 6 bases at J, with 8 bases in the middle. CDR1 and CDR2 from the germline V gene are LNHDA and SQIVND (reference sequence). This CDR3 spans 12 amino acids.

This sequence joins TRBV6-6 and TRBJ1-5; no clear D. The CDR3 covers 15 residues. Trimming took off 6 bases at V and 0 bases at J, with 12 bases between the two ends. From germline, CDR1 is MNHNY and CDR2 SVGAGI (reference sequence). This CDR3 is CASRGETISNQPQHF. The CDR3 region has the DNA TGTGCCAGCAGGGGAGAGACGATTAGCAATCAGCCCCAGCATTTT.

This sequence joins TRBV5-1 and TRBJ1-3, with D perhaps TRBD1 (5 bases). The ends were cut back, 4 bases at V and 0 bases at J, with 17 bases in the middle. The CDR3 spans 17 residues. The germline CDR1 and CDR2 sequences are SGHRS and YFSETQ. CDR3 coding DNA: TGCGCCAGCAGCCGCTTCGACAGCCCAAGCTCTGGAAACACCATATATTTT. Protein product: CASSRFDSPSSGNTIYF.

The chain recombines TRBV6-2 or TRBV6-3 with TRBJ2-3, with D perhaps matching TRBD2 (5 bases). The CDR3 runs to 15 residues. Germline values: CDR1 MNHEY, CDR2 SVGEGT. V was pared by 2 bases and J by 5 bases, with 14 bases between. The CDR3 DNA reads as TGTGCCAGCAGTTACCGGCGGAAAGCGGTAGATACGCAGTATTTT. Amino acid sequence: CASSYRRKAVDTQYF.

The chain joins TRBV28 to TRBJ1-4; D is unclear. The CDR3 contains 15 residues. Trimming stripped 7 bases from V and 4 bases from J, with 16 bases between. Germline V gives CDR1 MDHEN, CDR2 SYDVKM. The CDR3 DNA is TGTGCCAGCACCGCATGGTCAGCGGGTAATGAAAAACTGTTTTTT. This sequence encodes CASTAWSAGNEKLFF.

CDR3 residues: CASSTSGGWGETQYF. CDR3 bases: TGTGCCAGTAGTACGTCAGGGGGATGGGGGGAGACCCAGTACTTC. The rearrangement joins TRBV19 to TRBJ2-5, with TRBD1 matching 7 bases. The CDR3 covers 15 residues. Trimming at V came to 4 bases and at J to 5 bases, leaving 10 bases not matched to a gene. CDR1 is LNHDA, CDR2 SQIVND, per germline (reference sequence).

The V call is TRBV6-5, the J call TRBJ1-6; D gene unclear. From germline, CDR1 is MNHEY and CDR2 SVGAGI. V dropped 2 bases and J dropped 3 bases, with 5 bases sitting between them. This CDR3 region has 14 residues. The CDR3 protein is CASSYAHYNSPLHF. DNA for the CDR3: TGTGCCAGCAGTTACGCACACTATAATTCACCCCTCCACTTT.

The V and J genes are TRBV4-2 and TRBJ2-7, with TRBD2 identical over 12 bases. V shed 4 bases and J 3 bases; nucleotides not matched to a gene: 7. CDR1 and CDR2 (germline): LGHNA, YNFKEQ. The CDR3 is made up of 16 amino acids. Here the CDR3 reads CASSPWTSGDFYEQYF. The CDR3, as DNA: TGTGCCAGCAGCCCCTGGACTAGCGGGGATTTCTACGAGCAGTACTTC.

The V gene is TRBV5-6, the J gene TRBJ1-4; 8 bases are shared with TRBD1. The CDR3 extends over 12 amino acids. Per germline, CDR1 SGHDT and CDR2 YYEEEE. The V and J ends lost 4 bases and 14 bases, in that order; junction bases with no gene match: 7. CDR3: CASSNDRGSLFF. The CDR3 DNA reads as TGTGCCAGCAGCAACGACAGGGGAAGTCTGTTTTTT.

The genes are TRBV3-1 (or the pseudogene TRBV3-2) and TRBJ1-3; no clear D. The CDR3 spans 14 residues. Germline V gene lookup returns CDR1 LGHDT and CDR2 YNNKEL (reference sequence). V was pared by 1 base and J by 1 base, with 5 bases between. Written as DNA, the CDR3 is TGTGCCAGCAGCCAAGCAGAATCTGGAAACACCATATATTTT. Translated: CASSQAESGNTIYF.

The V and J genes are TRBV6-6 and TRBJ1-1, with 9 bases fitting TRBD1. Germline assignment: CDR1 MNHNY and CDR2 SVGAGI (reference sequence). With V trimmed by 7 bases and J by 5 bases, 5 bases remained unmatched. The CDR3 consists of 13 residues. For the CDR3, the DNA is TGTGCCAGCATTGGACAGGGGAAGACTGAAGCTTTCTTT. The encoded protein is CASIGQGKTEAFF.

This chain joins TRBV21-1 and TRBJ1-5; TRBD1 is taken as the D call from the table, unchecked against the DNA. TRBV21-1 is recorded as a pseudogene. The length of the CDR3 is 13 residues. CDR3 protein: CASTQGWAEPQHF. The CDR3 DNA is TGTGCCAGCACCCAAGGATGGGCAGAGCCCCAGCATTTT.

The V call is TRBV2, the J call TRBJ2-7; 7 bases line up with TRBD2. After removal of 7 bases from V and 5 bases from J, the junction contained 5 bases not matched to a gene. Per the germline V gene, CDR1 is SNHLY and CDR2 is FYNNEI. This CDR3 contains 12 residues. CDR3 sequence (DNA): TGTGCCAGCAACGGGAGGTTCGACGAGCAGTACTTC. Amino acids: CASNGRFDEQYF. The full variable domain, with the rest looked up from reference TRBV2 and TRBJ2-7, is EPEVTQTPSHQVTQMGQEVILRCVPISNHLYFYWYRQILGQKVEFLVSFYNNEISEKSEIFDDQFSVERPDGSNFTLKIRSTKLEDSAMYFCASNGRFDEQYFGPGTRLTVT.

The chain links TRBV30 to TRBJ1-1; perhaps TRBD1 as D (6 bases). V was shortened by 3 bases and J by 10 bases, with 12 bases between the two germline ends. CDR3 size: 11 residues. CDR1 and CDR2 (germline): GTSNPN, SVGIG (reference sequence). The DNA of the CDR3 is TGTGCCTGGAGGGGAGGGGGGCGAGCTTTCTTT. Encoded protein: CAWRGGGRAFF.

V and J are TRBV25-1 and TRBJ2-5, with D possibly being TRBD2 (5 bases). There are 14 residues in the CDR3. CDR1 and CDR2 (germline): MGHDK, SYGVNS. Deletions cut 4 bases from V and 4 bases from J, with 13 bases between. CDR3 coding DNA: TGTGCCAGCAGTGTCCGGGCCGAGGGAGAGACCCAGTACTTC. It translates to CASSVRAEGETQYF.

The chain employs TRBV12-3 or TRBV12-4 and TRBJ2-5; D is unclear. The CDR3 length is 12 residues. Trimming took 4 bases from V and 7 from J, leaving 10 bases between them. In nucleotides, the CDR3 is TGTGCCAGCAGTTCTTTTATTCGGACCCAGTACTTC. Translated: CASSSFIRTQYF.

The rearrangement links TRBV27 to TRBJ2-7, with 8 bases lining up with TRBD1. The germline V gene has CDR1 MNHEY and CDR2 SMNVEV (reference sequence). CDR3 size: 14 residues. Unmatched junction bases numbered 6, after V lost 8 bases and J lost 0 bases. The CDR3 is CASGRQGTSYEQYF. CDR3 nucleotide sequence: TGTGCCAGCGGTCGACAGGGGACCTCCTACGAGCAGTACTTC.

This chain connects TRBV19 to TRBJ2-1; 9 bases fit TRBD2. With 6 bases clipped from V and 5 bases from J, the junction kept 5 bases outside the gene matches. Germline loops: CDR1 LNHDA, CDR2 SQIVND (reference sequence). The CDR3 loop spans 14 amino acids. The CDR3 spells CASRRTSANNEQFF. The CDR3 DNA sequence: TGTGCCAGTAGGAGGACTAGCGCCAACAATGAGCAGTTCTTC. The full variable domain, its missing parts supplied by reference TRBV19 and TRBJ2-1, is DGGITQSPKYLFRKEGQNVTLSCEQNLNHDAMYWYRQDPGQGLRLIYYSQIVNDFQKGDIAEGYSVSREKKESFPLTVTSAQKNPTAFYLCASRRTSANNEQFFGPGTRLTVL.

This rearrangement joins TRBV10-3 to TRBJ2-7; D is perhaps TRBD1 (6 bases). The germline gives CDR1 ENHRY, CDR2 SYGVKD. The CDR3 length is 14 residues. V was clipped by 0 bases and J by 5 bases, with 11 bases between them. CDR3 sequence (DNA): TGTGCCATCAGTGAGTCGACAGGTCGGGACGAGCAGTACTTC. As protein: CAISESTGRDEQYF.

The rearrangement uses TRBV5-1 and TRBJ2-5, with 8 bases aligning to TRBD1. The V gene's germline CDR1 is SGHRS and CDR2 YFSETQ. Losses at the gene ends were 0 bases for V and 5 bases for J; bases not matched to a gene: 9. This CDR3 contains 16 residues. Here the CDR3 DNA reads TGCGCCAGCAGCTTGGCGTGGGACAGGCCAGGGGAGACCCAGTACTTC. Protein sequence: CASSLAWDRPGETQYF.

The DNA of the CDR3 is TGTGCCAGCAGCCCCCCTGGACAGGGGTTTGGGGAGCAGTACTTC. Its protein product is CASSPPGQGFGEQYF. The chain joins TRBV11-2 to TRBJ2-7; 9 bases line up with TRBD1. The CDR3 length is 15 residues. Per the germline V gene, CDR1 is SGHAT and CDR2 is FQNNGV. V was clipped by 5 bases and J by 7 bases; unmatched bases: 12.

This chain connects TRBV3-1 (or the pseudogene TRBV3-2) to TRBJ2-5; D is ambiguous. Germline values: CDR1 LGHDT, CDR2 YNNKEL (reference sequence). This CDR3 is 13 amino acids long. Trimming removed 3 bases from V and 7 bases from J, with 12 bases in between. CDR3: CASSHPPSGTQYF. In DNA form, the CDR3 reads TGTGCCAGCAGCCATCCCCCTTCGGGGACCCAGTACTTC.